The clone carrying this T cell receptor (beta chain) was observed at least ten times. Its antigen is currently unknown. The source of the sample is a study of T-cell memory formation after mild COVID-19. About the research overall: TCR clusters were mostly confined to one donor each.

The study, taken as a whole, reports: Mainly in CM and EM were contracting CD4+ clones; CD8+ were in EMRA. Cross-reactive memory appears to have joined, as suggested by some responding clones showing up in pre-infection memory. The authors did not confirm SARS-CoV-2 specificity of second-wave clones peaking day 37.

V shed 4 bases and J 8 bases; nucleotides not matched to a gene: 13. The CDR3 is made up of 17 amino acids. Germline assignment: CDR1 MNHEY and CDR2 SVGAGI. From the 5' RACE reads, TCRdb called clonotypes with MiXCR, one entry per CDR3 protein. The repertoire holds more than 250,000 distinct CDR3 sequences, with under 20% as singletons. Input material: PBMCs or a T cell subset sorted from them (not recorded which). This TCR derives from a man aged 18 to 29 who had mild COVID-19 (a few samples of this study predate the infection). Cell type and time point are not known. This chain connects TRBV6-5 to TRBJ2-3, with 12 bases identical to TRBD2. As DNA, the CDR3 is TGTGCCAGCAGTTCCCGCGGTCGGCCTAGCGGGGGGGGTACGCAGTATTTT. It specifies CASSSRGRPSGGGTQYF.